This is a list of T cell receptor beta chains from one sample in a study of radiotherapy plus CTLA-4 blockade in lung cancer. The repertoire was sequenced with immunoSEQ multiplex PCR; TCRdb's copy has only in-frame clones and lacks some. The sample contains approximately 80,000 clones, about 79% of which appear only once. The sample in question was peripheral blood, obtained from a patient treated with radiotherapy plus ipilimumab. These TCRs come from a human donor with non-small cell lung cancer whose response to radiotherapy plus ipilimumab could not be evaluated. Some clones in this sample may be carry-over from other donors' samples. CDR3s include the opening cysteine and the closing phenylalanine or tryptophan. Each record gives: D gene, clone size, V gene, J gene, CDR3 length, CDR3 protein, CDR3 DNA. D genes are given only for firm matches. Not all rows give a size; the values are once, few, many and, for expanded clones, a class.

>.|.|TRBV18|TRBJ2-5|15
CASSPPGLPGETQYF
TGTGCCAGCTCACCACCAGGACTCCCGGGGGAGACCCAGTACTTC
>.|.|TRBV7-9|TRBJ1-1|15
CASSPRLGMNTEAFF
TGTGCCAGCAGCCCCCGACTTGGTATGAACACTGAAGCTTTCTTT
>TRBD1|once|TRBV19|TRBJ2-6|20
CASSPPGTGFLLSGANVLTF
TGTGCCAGTAGTCCCCCCGGGACAGGGTTCCTTCTCTCTGGGGCCAACGTCCTGACTTTC
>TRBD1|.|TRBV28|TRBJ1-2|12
CAITGQDYGYTF
TGTGCCATTACGGGACAGGACTATGGCTACACCTTC
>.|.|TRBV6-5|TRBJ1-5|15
CASSPGGMGNQPQHF
TGTGCCAGCAGCCCGGGGGGGATGGGCAATCAGCCCCAGCATTTT
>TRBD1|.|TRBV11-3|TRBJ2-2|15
CASSSGGGITGELFF
TGTGCCAGCAGCTCAGGGGGCGGTATCACCGGGGAGCTGTTTTTT
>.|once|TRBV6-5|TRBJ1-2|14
CASSGYEAAYGYTF
TGTGCCAGCAGTGGCTACGAGGCGGCCTATGGCTACACCTTC
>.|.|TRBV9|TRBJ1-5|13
CASSGGWNQPQHF
TGTGCCAGCAGCGGCGGGTGGAATCAGCCCCAGCATTTT
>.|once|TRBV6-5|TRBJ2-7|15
CASSYSILASYEQYF
TGTGCCAGCAGTTACTCGATACTTGCCTCCTACGAGCAGTACTTC
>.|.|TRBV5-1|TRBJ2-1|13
CASSLETFNEQFF
TGCGCCAGCAGCTTGGAGACTTTCAATGAGCAGTTCTTC
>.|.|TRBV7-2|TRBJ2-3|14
CASSFGAGTDTQYF
TGTGCCAGCAGCTTCGGAGCGGGCACAGATACGCAGTATTTT
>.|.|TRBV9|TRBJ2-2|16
CASSVATRVDTGELFF
TGTGCCAGCAGCGTAGCTACTAGGGTGGACACCGGGGAGCTGTTTTTT
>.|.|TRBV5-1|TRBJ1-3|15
CASSLAGNSGNTIYF
TGCGCCAGCAGCTTGGCCGGTAACTCTGGAAACACCATATATTTT
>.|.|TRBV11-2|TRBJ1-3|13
CASSSGYGNTIYF
TGTGCCAGCAGCTCCGGGTACGGAAACACCATATATTTT
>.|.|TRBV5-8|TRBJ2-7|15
CASSPERGHFYEQYF
TGTGCCAGCAGCCCGGAGCGGGGACACTTCTACGAGCAGTACTTC
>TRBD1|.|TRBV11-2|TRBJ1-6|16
CASSLEPGGRNSPLHF
TGTGCCAGCAGCTTAGAACCAGGGGGAAGAAATTCACCCCTCCACTTT
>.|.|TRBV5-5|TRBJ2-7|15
CASTPLGDSLYEQYF
TGTGCCAGCACCCCACTAGGGGACTCTTTATACGAGCAGTACTTC
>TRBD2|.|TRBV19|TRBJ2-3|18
CASSVTSGGITSTDTQYF
TGTGCCAGTAGTGTGACTAGCGGGGGGATTACTAGCACAGATACGCAGTATTTT
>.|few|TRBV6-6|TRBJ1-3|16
CASSSRAGGGGNTIYF
TGTGCCAGCAGTTCCCGCGCGGGGGGAGGCGGAAACACCATATATTTT
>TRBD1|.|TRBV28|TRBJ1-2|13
CASSSQGNYGYTF
TGTGCCAGCAGTTCACAGGGGAACTATGGCTACACCTTC
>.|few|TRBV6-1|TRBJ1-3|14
CASRGDFSGNTIYF
TGTGCCAGCAGGGGGGACTTCTCTGGAAACACCATATATTTT
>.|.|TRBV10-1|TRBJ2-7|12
CASSKSGVGQYF
TGCGCCAGCAGCAAGTCGGGGGTTGGGCAGTACTTC
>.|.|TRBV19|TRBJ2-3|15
CASSTEGGRTDTQYF
TGTGCCAGTAGCACGGAGGGGGGGCGCACAGATACGCAGTATTTT
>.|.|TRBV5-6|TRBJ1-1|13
CASSLPVNTEAFF
TGTGCCAGCAGCTTGCCGGTGAACACTGAAGCTTTCTTT
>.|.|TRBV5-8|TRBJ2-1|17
CASSSPSGLRSYNEQFF
TGTGCCAGCAGCTCCCCTTCAGGGTTAAGGTCCTACAATGAGCAGTTCTTC
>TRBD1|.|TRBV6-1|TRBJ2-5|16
CASSAGTGGGQEAQYF
TGTGCCAGCAGTGCCGGGACAGGGGGCGGACAAGAGGCCCAGTACTTC
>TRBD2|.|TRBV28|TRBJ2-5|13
CASRLAVGETQYF
TGTGCCAGCAGACTAGCGGTGGGGGAGACCCAGTACTTC
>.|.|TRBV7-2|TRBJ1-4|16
CASSLAGGWVGEKLFF
TGTGCCAGCAGCCTCGCGGGAGGGTGGGTCGGGGAAAAACTGTTTTTT
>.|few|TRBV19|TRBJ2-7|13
CASSLAGAYEQYF
TGTGCCAGTAGTCTCGCAGGGGCCTACGAGCAGTACTTC
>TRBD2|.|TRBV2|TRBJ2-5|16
CASSRERGTKQETQYF
TGTGCCAGCAGTAGGGAGCGGGGGACCAAACAAGAGACCCAGTACTTC
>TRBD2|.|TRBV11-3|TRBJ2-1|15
CASSLTSGANNEQFF
TGTGCCAGCAGCTTGACTAGCGGGGCTAACAATGAGCAGTTCTTC
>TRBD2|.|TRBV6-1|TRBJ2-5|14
CASSSSGGWETQYF
TGTGCCAGCAGCTCAAGCGGGGGCTGGGAGACCCAGTACTTC
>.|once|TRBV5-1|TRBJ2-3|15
CASSGGVTSTDTQYF
TGCGCCAGCAGCGGCGGGGTAACTAGCACAGATACGCAGTATTTT
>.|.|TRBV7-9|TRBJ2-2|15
CASSLTQGNTGELFF
TGTGCCAGCAGCTTAACACAGGGGAACACCGGGGAGCTGTTTTTT
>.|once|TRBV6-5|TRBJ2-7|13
CASRGTDLYEQYF
TGTGCCAGCAGAGGGACTGACTTATACGAGCAGTACTTC
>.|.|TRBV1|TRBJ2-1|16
CTSSQDTRSSYNEQFF
TGCACCAGCAGCCAAGATACGCGGAGCTCCTACAATGAGCAGTTCTTC
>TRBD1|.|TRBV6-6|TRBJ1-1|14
CASTRQGLNTEAFF
TGTGCCAGCACCAGACAGGGTTTGAACACTGAAGCTTTCTTT
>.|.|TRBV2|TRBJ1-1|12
CASREGTTEAFF
TGTGCCAGCAGAGAGGGCACCACTGAAGCTTTCTTT
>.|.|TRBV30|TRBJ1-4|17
CAWSVRGSAPTNEKLFF
TGTGCCTGGAGTGTACGCGGGAGCGCCCCAACTAATGAAAAACTGTTTTTT
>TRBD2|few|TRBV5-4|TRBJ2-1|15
CASSLYQRGHNEQFF
TGTGCCAGCAGCTTGTACCAGCGGGGACACAATGAGCAGTTCTTC
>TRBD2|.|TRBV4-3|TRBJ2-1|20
CASSQETPASGGGPYNEQFF
TGCGCCAGCAGCCAAGAGACTCCCGCTAGCGGGGGGGGACCCTACAATGAGCAGTTCTTC
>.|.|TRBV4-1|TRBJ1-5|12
CASSREQGPQHF
TGCGCCAGCAGCCGAGAACAGGGGCCCCAGCATTTT
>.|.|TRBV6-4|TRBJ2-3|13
CASSVEGADTQYF
TGTGCCAGCAGTGTGGAGGGGGCGGATACGCAGTATTTT
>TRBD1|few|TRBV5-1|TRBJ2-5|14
CASSPGTGEETQYF
TGCGCCAGCAGCCCTGGGACAGGGGAAGAGACCCAGTACTTC
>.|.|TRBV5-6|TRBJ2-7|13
CASSLGQGWEQYF
TGTGCCAGCAGCTTGGGTCAGGGCTGGGAGCAGTACTTC